Each of the 21 T cell receptor beta chains below was sequenced from the same sample in a study of OX40 agonist ivuxolimab in advanced cancers. Some clones are missing from TCRdb's copy, which holds only in-frame ones; the method was immunoSEQ multiplex PCR. The table lists around 30,000 clones, approximately 86% of them singletons. The material sequenced was CD4+ or CD8+ T cells sorted from blood, taken in a trial of the OX40 agonist ivuxolimab. The receptors shown here come from an adult with an advanced solid tumor such as melanoma, head and neck, liver or kidney cancer.

J is TRBJ2-3 and V is TRBV7-9; 16 bases are a match to TRBD2. Losses at the gene ends were 5 bases for V and 6 bases for J; bases not matched to a gene: 8. This CDR3 contains 17 residues. Germline V lookup: CDR1 SEHNR, CDR2 FQNEAQ (reference sequence). The CDR3, as DNA: TGTGCCAGCAGCGGCGGGACTAGCGGGAGGGCCTCCGATACGCAGTATTTT. It yields the protein CASSGGTSGRASDTQYF.

The gene calls are TRBV27 and TRBJ2-1, with a possible D match to TRBD2 (5 bases). The CDR3 totals 13 residues. V lost 0 bases to trimming and J lost 10 bases, with 10 bases between them. Germline V gene data show CDR1 as MNHEY and CDR2 as SMNVEV (reference sequence). Written as DNA, the CDR3 is TGTGCCAGCAGTTTATCCCCGGGGTCGGAGCAGTTCTTC. Protein product: CASSLSPGSEQFF.

The chain links TRBV28 to TRBJ2-1, with TRBD2 matching 8 bases. The germline V gene encodes CDR1 MDHEN and CDR2 SYDVKM. V lost 8 bases to trimming and J lost 5 bases; unmatched junction nucleotides: 14. The CDR3 totals 16 residues. This CDR3 is CASLLGGGRLDNEQFF. CDR3 DNA: TGTGCCAGCCTCTTGGGAGGCGGGAGGTTAGACAATGAGCAGTTCTTC.

V gene TRBV14 combines with J gene TRBJ2-3; no definite D call. The V gene's germline CDR1 is SGHDN and CDR2 FVKESK. The CDR3 covers 16 residues. Trimming shortened V by 0 bases and J by 2 bases, and 12 bases separated the two germline ends. The CDR3 bases are TGTGCCAGCAGCCAAGATCTGGGGTCCATCACAGATACGCAGTATTTT. Protein: CASSQDLGSITDTQYF.

This clone was found a few times. The V gene is TRBV19, the J gene TRBJ1-5; no clear D gene. Germline lookup yields CDR1 LNHDA and CDR2 SQIVND (reference sequence). Trimming pared 1 base from V and 2 bases from J, leaving 9 bases between. This CDR3 contains 15 residues. The CDR3 DNA reads TGTGCCAGTAGTATAGTTCTCAGCCGCAATCAGCCCCAGCATTTT. Encoded protein: CASSIVLSRNQPQHF.

This chain joins TRBV4-3 and TRBJ2-7, with 9 bases identical to TRBD1. The germline V gene encodes CDR1 LGHNA and CDR2 YSLEER. This CDR3 comprises 16 residues. V shed 0 bases, J shed 6 bases, and the junction held 9 bases outside the gene matches. DNA of the CDR3: TGCGCCAGCAGCCAAGAAGGGGACAGGGCCTGGGGCGAGCAGTACTTC. Translated: CASSQEGDRAWGEQYF.

This clone has only a few counts. This chain joins TRBV28 and TRBJ2-7; the match to TRBD2 covers 10 bases. V lost 4 bases to trimming and J lost 0 bases; unmatched junction nucleotides: 12. Germline assignment: CDR1 MDHEN and CDR2 SYDVKM. The CDR3 contains 18 residues. CDR3 nucleotides: TGTGCCAGCAGTTCCTTAGGAGCGGGAGGGAAAATCTCCTACGAGCAGTACTTC. Protein product: CASSSLGAGGKISYEQYF.

CDR3 protein: CASSEMAGSYEQYF. The CDR3 DNA reads TGTGCCAGCAGTGAGATGGCGGGCTCCTACGAGCAGTACTTC. The J gene is TRBJ2-7, the V gene TRBV28; the D gene is possibly TRBD2 (5 bases). V was cut by 5 bases and J by 0 bases, with 11 bases left in between. Germline lookup yields CDR1 MDHEN and CDR2 SYDVKM. The CDR3 sequence is 14 residues long.

The chain carries TRBV5-6 and TRBJ2-1; TRBD1 agrees at 8 bases. Trimming took 0 bases from V and 4 from J; bases not matched to a gene: 6. The CDR3 covers 16 residues. Germline V gene sequence: CDR1 SGHDT, CDR2 YYEEEE. CDR3 coding DNA: TGTGCCAGCAGCTTGGGGCAGGGGGCGTTTTACAATGAGCAGTTCTTC. Protein sequence: CASSLGQGAFYNEQFF.

The gene calls are TRBV6-1 and TRBJ2-7; 7 nucleotides align to TRBD1. This CDR3 contains 16 residues. CDR1 is MNHNS and CDR2 is SASEGT in the germline V gene. Trimming removed 1 base from V and 6 bases from J; junction bases left unmatched: 12. CDR3 DNA: TGTGCCAGCAGTGAAGGTTCATCGAGACAGGGTTTCGAGCAGTACTTC. Translation: CASSEGSSRQGFEQYF.

The chain joins TRBV9 to TRBJ2-7, with 7 bases lining up with TRBD2. V was clipped by 2 bases and J by 5 bases; unmatched bases: 10. The CDR3 extends over 15 amino acids. Germline V gene sequence: CDR1 SGDLS, CDR2 YYNGEE. The CDR3 loop is CASSVYAGERNEQYF. The CDR3 bases are TGTGCCAGCAGCGTTTATGCGGGGGAGAGGAACGAGCAGTACTTC.

The chain has TRBV19 and TRBJ2-7; D is unclear. Between the trimmed V and J ends, which lost 0 bases and 0 bases, there was a span of 12 bases. Germline V gene data show CDR1 as LNHDA and CDR2 as SQIVND (reference sequence). The CDR3 consists of 16 residues. The CDR3 region has the DNA TGTGCCAGTAGTATAGATCACGCGAGGAGCTCCTACGAGCAGTACTTC. Translating it yields CASSIDHARSSYEQYF. Variable domain in full (rest from reference TRBV19 and TRBJ2-7): DGGITQSPKYLFRKEGQNVTLSCEQNLNHDAMYWYRQDPGQGLRLIYYSQIVNDFQKGDIAEGYSVSREKKESFPLTVTSAQKNPTAFYLCASSIDHARSSYEQYFGPGTRLTVT.

The CDR3 DNA follows: TGTGCCAGCAGCCCCCGACAGGGGTCTACTGGAAACACCATATATTTT. Translated: CASSPRQGSTGNTIYF. The rearrangement links TRBV7-6 to TRBJ1-3; 8 nucleotides align to TRBD1. The germline CDR1 and CDR2 sequences are SGHVS and FNYEAQ. The CDR3 has 16 amino acids. The J segment lost 2 bases and the V segment lost 5 bases, leaving 8 bases of the junction unmatched.

The rearrangement uses TRBV7-2 and TRBJ2-3; TRBD2 matches 11 bases. CDR3 length equals 18 residues. The ends lost 1 base at V and 0 bases at J; junction bases unmatched: 6. Germline CDR1 is SGHTA and CDR2 is FQGNSA. CDR3 in amino acids: CASSLGLAGGSSTDTQYF. The CDR3 nucleotides are TGTGCCAGCAGCTTAGGGCTAGCGGGAGGCTCTAGCACAGATACGCAGTATTTT.

The chain uses TRBV4-1 and TRBJ2-7; TRBD2 matches 11 bases. Germline V CDR1 and CDR2: MGHRA, YSYEKL. Trimming cost V 3 bases and J 0 bases; bases outside gene matches: 4. The CDR3 contains 16 residues. CDR3 in DNA: TGCGCCAGCAGCCAGGGAACTAGCGGGAGCTCCTACGAGCAGTACTTC. As protein: CASSQGTSGSSYEQYF.

This sequence joins TRBV19 and TRBJ1-2; 8 bases are shared with TRBD1. V lost 6 bases and J lost 2; bases outside the gene matches: 11. The CDR3 sequence is 16 residues long. Germline V gene lookup returns CDR1 LNHDA and CDR2 SQIVND (reference sequence). The CDR3 spells CASSPNRGRTNYGYTF. The CDR3, as DNA: TGTGCCAGTAGCCCCAACAGGGGGAGGACGAACTATGGCTACACCTTC.

V and J are TRBV7-9 and TRBJ2-2; no definite D call. V was trimmed by 5 bases and J by 4 bases, leaving 8 bases between them. The germline CDR1 and CDR2 sequences are SEHNR and FQNEAQ (reference sequence). The CDR3 spans 13 residues. The CDR3 sequence: CASSPRSTGELFF. In DNA, the CDR3 is TGTGCCAGCAGCCCCCGGTCCACCGGGGAGCTGTTTTTT.

The chain has TRBV4-1 and TRBJ2-6, with D unclear. The CDR3 is 15 amino acids. Per the germline V gene, CDR1 is MGHRA and CDR2 is YSYEKL. Trimming stripped 1 base from V and 2 bases from J, with 6 bases between. The CDR3 protein is CASSQAVTGANVLTF. DNA for the CDR3: TGCGCCAGCAGCCAAGCGGTAACTGGGGCCAACGTCCTGACTTTC.

CDR3 nucleotides: TGCGCCAGCAGCTTGGTGGGAGTGGGCACTGAAGCTTTCTTT. It translates to CASSLVGVGTEAFF. V is TRBV5-1 and J is TRBJ1-1; D unclear. Trimming removed 0 bases from V and 4 bases from J, with 10 bases in between. Germline loops: CDR1 SGHRS, CDR2 YFSETQ. The CDR3 has 14 amino acids.

This rearrangement joins TRBV27 to TRBJ2-7, with TRBD1 as a possible D gene (5 bases). The length of the CDR3 is 15 residues. V was clipped by 8 bases and J by 0 bases, with 17 bases between them. Germline values: CDR1 MNHEY, CDR2 SMNVEV (reference sequence). The CDR3 DNA reads TGTGCCAGCCGTCAGGGTACAGCGCCCTCCTACGAGCAGTACTTC. Translating it yields CASRQGTAPSYEQYF.

V usage is TRBV27 and J usage is TRBJ2-5; 12 bases match TRBD2. Losses at the gene ends were 5 bases for V and 4 bases for J; bases not matched to a gene: 8. The CDR3 is made up of 16 amino acids. Looked up from germline, CDR1 is MNHEY and CDR2 is SMNVEV (reference sequence). CDR3 residues: CASSPIGLAGLETQYF. CDR3 nucleotide sequence: TGTGCCAGCAGTCCAATCGGACTAGCGGGATTAGAGACCCAGTACTTC.